These 5 T cell receptor beta chains originate from one sample sequenced in a study of blood T cell repertoires in COVID-19. Only in-frame clones appear in the TCRdb table, and some are missing; sequencing was by immunoSEQ multiplex PCR. The table has around 200,000 clones, roughly nine tenths seen once. Sequenced material: peripheral blood. The receptors here all came from a woman aged 45 to 65 with acute or convalescent COVID-19.

In nucleotides, the CDR3 is TGTGCCAGCAGCTTTCAGGGGGGAAATGGAAACACCATATATTTT. Protein sequence: CASSFQGGNGNTIYF. This chain connects TRBV7-2 to TRBJ1-3; 7 bases are shared with TRBD1. The CDR3 is 15 residues long. The germline gives CDR1 SGHTA, CDR2 FQGNSA. The trim removed 3 bases at V and 3 bases at J, leaving 5 bases unmatched.

This chain joins TRBV13 and TRBJ2-5; 9 nucleotides match TRBD2. CDR3 length equals 15 residues. The V segment lost 2 bases and the J segment 2 bases; nucleotides outside the gene matches: 3. Germline V CDR1 and CDR2: PRHDT, FYEKMQ (reference sequence). DNA for the CDR3: TGTGCCAGCAGCTTAAGGCGGGAGGGACAAGAGACCCAGTACTTC. Its translation: CASSLRREGQETQYF.

This chain links TRBV9 with TRBJ1-1; no clear D. The CDR3 is made up of 16 amino acids. Germline loops: CDR1 SGDLS, CDR2 YYNGEE. The V and J ends lost 1 base and 3 bases respectively, with 16 bases between them. CDR3 nucleotides: TGTGCCAGCAGCGTATCAGAGGGTCAAAGGGACACTGAAGCTTTCTTT. This translates into CASSVSEGQRDTEAFF. The full variable domain, with the rest looked up from reference TRBV9 and TRBJ1-1, is DSGVTQTPKHLITATGQRVTLRCSPRSGDLSVYWYQQSLDQGLQFLIQYYNGEERAKGNILERFSAQQFPDLHSELNLSSLELGDSALYFCASSVSEGQRDTEAFFGQGTRLTVV.

This chain links TRBV27 with TRBJ1-3, with D maybe TRBD1 (6 bases). CDR3 length: 13 amino acids. Germline V gene sequence: CDR1 MNHEY, CDR2 SMNVEV (reference sequence). Trimming cost V 4 bases and J 4 bases, with 8 bases left between them. CDR3 DNA: TGTGCCAGCAGTTCCCAGGGGGGAAACACCATATATTTT. Encoded protein: CASSSQGGNTIYF.

The chain links TRBV18 to TRBJ2-7; 8 nucleotides line up with TRBD1. Germline trimming cut 4 bases from V and 3 bases from J; bases unmatched to any gene: 8. Germline-derived CDR1 and CDR2 are KGHSH and LQKENI. The CDR3 consists of 15 residues. In DNA form, the CDR3 reads TGTGCCAGCTCACGACAGGGGACGGATATCTACGAGCAGTACTTC. Translating gives CASSRQGTDIYEQYF.